This TCR beta chain was recorded in a study of blood T cell repertoires in COVID-19. Study details: Donors in the United States, Italy and Spain gave samples during acute or convalescent COVID-19.

Turning to this clone: This sample includes further DNA sequences coding for the same CDR3.

As handled by the study authors: Nucleated cell counts were estimated from reference gene primer amplification. Profiled with immunoSEQ multiplex PCR; TCRdb holds only in-frame clones, not every one. V, J and clone size derive from that table, while D and trimming were established from the DNA sequence. The data contain about 270,000 clones, nearly 85% of them singletons. Trimming left V 0 bases short and J 1 base short, with 8 bases between. Germline values: CDR1 SGHRS, CDR2 YFSETQ. The CDR3 has 15 residues. The clonotype was recovered from a human donor in a cohort sampled during active COVID-19. The chain uses TRBV5-1 and TRBJ2-1, with D possibly being TRBD2 (5 bases). Source material: peripheral blood. CDR3 DNA: TGCGCCAGCAGCTTGGTGGGGAGTTCCTACAATGAGCAGTTCTTC. It yields the protein CASSLVGSSYNEQFF.